Below, 22 T cell receptor beta chains from the same sample are listed, as sequenced in a study of blood T cell repertoires in COVID-19. Sequenced by immunoSEQ multiplex PCR; TCRdb stores in-frame clones only, minus some. Among around 78,000 clones listed, just over 85% were seen once. Sequencing used peripheral blood. The receptors derive from a man between 50 and 59 years old with active or convalescent COVID-19.

The CDR3 nucleotides read TGCGCCAGCAGCCAAGAGCAAATGGGGACAGGGAGCAATCAGCCCCAGCATTTT. Its translation: CASSQEQMGTGSNQPQHF. The rearrangement uses TRBV4-1 and TRBJ1-5; 9 bases map to TRBD1. CDR3 length: 18 amino acids. With 0 bases clipped from V and 1 base from J, the junction kept 7 bases outside the gene matches. Germline V CDR1 and CDR2: MGHRA, YSYEKL.

V gene TRBV30 combines with J gene TRBJ2-7, with 9 bases that match TRBD1. This CDR3 comprises 16 residues. With 1 base clipped from V and 1 base from J, the junction kept 8 bases outside the gene matches. Germline-derived CDR1 and CDR2 are GTSNPN and SVGIG (reference sequence). The CDR3, as DNA: TGTGCCTGGAGTGACCCTCAGGACAGGGGTTCCTACGAGCAGTACTTC. It encodes CAWSDPQDRGSYEQYF.

This chain joins TRBV3-1 (or the pseudogene TRBV3-2) and TRBJ2-2; TRBD2 matches 9 bases. This CDR3 has 14 residues. V lost 4 bases and J lost 6; bases outside the gene matches: 3. Germline loops: CDR1 LGHDT, CDR2 YNNKEL (reference sequence). The CDR3 coding sequence is TGTGCCAGCAGCCTGGGACTAGCAGCCGGGGAGCTGTTTTTT. Its protein is CASSLGLAAGELFF.

For this clone: The same CDR3 can be traced to other DNA sequences in this sample. This CDR3 is CASSIGTESSYEQYF. The CDR3 nucleotides read TGTGCCAGTAGTATAGGCACAGAAAGCTCCTACGAGCAGTACTTC. This rearrangement joins TRBV19 to TRBJ2-7; D is uncertain. V was clipped by 1 base and J by 0 bases, with 10 bases between them. CDR3 length equals 15 residues. From germline, CDR1 is LNHDA and CDR2 SQIVND (reference sequence).

The chain recombines TRBV25-1 with TRBJ1-2; TRBD1 might be the D (6 bases). The CDR3 sequence is 14 residues long. Germline loops: CDR1 MGHDK, CDR2 SYGVNS. The V end was cut by 6 bases, the J end by 7 bases, with 18 bases between. For the CDR3, the DNA is TGTGCCAGCAGACCCGATCAAGGGGGGGTTGGCTACACCTTC. It encodes CASRPDQGGVGYTF.

The rearrangement joins TRBV7-2 to TRBJ2-3; 9 bases align to TRBD1. Unmatched junction bases numbered 16, after V lost 3 bases and J lost 3 bases. The CDR3 length is 19 residues. Looked up from germline, CDR1 is SGHTA and CDR2 is FQGNSA. The CDR3 sequence is CASSLRKTRQGVRTDTQYF. CDR3 bases: TGTGCCAGCAGCTTGAGAAAGACAAGACAGGGGGTCAGGACAGATACGCAGTATTTT.

This chain joins TRBV28 and TRBJ2-7; TRBD2 matches at 13 bases. The V segment lost 4 bases and the J segment 0 bases; nucleotides outside the gene matches: 6. The CDR3 runs 17 residues. CDR1 is MDHEN and CDR2 is SYDVKM in the germline V gene. In DNA form, the CDR3 reads TGTGCCAGCAGTTCGCGGACTAGCGGGAGTTACTCCTACGAGCAGTACTTC. This encodes CASSSRTSGSYSYEQYF.

The chain uses TRBV6-5 and TRBJ2-2; D may be TRBD1 (6 bases). V lost 6 bases and J lost 1, with 9 bases in between. The CDR3 sequence is 14 residues long. Germline V gene sequence: CDR1 MNHEY, CDR2 SVGAGI. In DNA, the CDR3 is TGTGCCAGCAGGAGGACAGAGAACACCGGGGAGCTGTTTTTT. This translates into CASRRTENTGELFF.

The chain joins TRBV29-1 to TRBJ1-1; TRBD1 might be the D (5 bases). Germline values: CDR1 SQVTM, CDR2 ANQGSEA. This CDR3 region has 11 residues. Deletions cut 4 bases from V and 4 bases from J, with 7 bases between. The CDR3 protein is CSVGRGTEAFF. CDR3 coding DNA: TGCAGCGTTGGAAGGGGCACTGAAGCTTTCTTT.

The rearrangement uses TRBV24-1 and TRBJ2-1, with D possibly TRBD2 on 6 matching bases. Germline values: CDR1 KGHDR, CDR2 SFDVKD. This CDR3 region has 19 residues. Trimming took off 3 bases at V and 6 bases at J, with 26 bases between the two ends. The CDR3 is CATSDGMVGGISPVNEQFF. The DNA for the CDR3 is TGTGCCACCAGTGATGGAATGGTCGGGGGAATCAGTCCCGTCAATGAGCAGTTCTTC.

The chain joins TRBV29-1 to TRBJ1-6; maybe TRBD1 (6 bases). There are 13 residues in the CDR3. CDR1 and CDR2 from the germline V gene are SQVTM and ANQGSEA. V was pared by 7 bases and J by 9 bases, with 16 bases between. The CDR3 sequence is CSAKEGRGSPLHF. The CDR3 DNA is TGCAGCGCCAAAGAGGGCAGGGGTTCACCCCTCCACTTT.

The genes are TRBV19 and TRBJ1-6; D not resolved. V was shortened by 5 bases and J by 8 bases, with 4 bases between the two germline ends. Germline lookup yields CDR1 LNHDA and CDR2 SQIVND (reference sequence). The length of the CDR3 is 11 residues. The CDR3 protein is CASSQDSPLHF. Here the CDR3 DNA reads TGTGCCAGTAGTCAGGATTCACCCCTCCACTTT.

The chain employs TRBV2 and TRBJ2-7; 9 bases fit TRBD1. There are 14 residues in the CDR3. CDR1 SNHLY and CDR2 FYNNEI come from the germline V gene. Losses at the gene ends were 5 bases for V and 7 bases for J; bases not matched to a gene: 9. The CDR3 bases are TGTGCCAGCAGTTTTGGGACAGGGCGCCGGGAGCAGTACTTC. This encodes CASSFGTGRREQYF.

This chain links TRBV4-3 with TRBJ1-1; TRBD1 is a possible D gene (6 bases). In germline, CDR1 is LGHNA, CDR2 YSLEER. V lost 3 bases, J lost 3 bases, and 11 bases lay in between. The CDR3 loop spans 14 amino acids. CDR3 sequence (DNA): TGCGCCAGCAGCCAGATGGGGGCCCACACTGAAGCTTTCTTT. It specifies CASSQMGAHTEAFF.

This clone is a singleton in its sample. V usage is TRBV27 and J usage is TRBJ1-5; tentative D call: TRBD1 (5 bases). The germline V gene has CDR1 MNHEY and CDR2 SMNVEV (reference sequence). V was shortened by 8 bases and J by 2 bases, with 10 bases between the two germline ends. The CDR3 consists of 13 residues. CDR3 DNA sequence: TGTGCCAGCGGAATACAGGGCAATCAGCCCCAGCATTTT. As protein: CASGIQGNQPQHF.

The J gene is TRBJ2-3, the V gene TRBV7-8; 8 bases map to TRBD2. The V gene end was trimmed by 7 bases and the J gene end by 4 bases; junction bases not matched to a gene: 10. The CDR3 loop spans 15 amino acids. Germline V CDR1 and CDR2: SGHVS, FQNEAQ. The CDR3 sequence: CASTPGTGGPDTQYF. The CDR3, as DNA: TGTGCCAGCACCCCCGGGACGGGAGGGCCAGATACGCAGTATTTT.

The chain combines TRBV7-6 with TRBJ2-7; 11 positions match TRBD1. CDR3 length equals 18 residues. Per germline, CDR1 SGHVS and CDR2 FNYEAQ. Trimming removed 10 bases from V and 2 bases from J; junction bases left unmatched: 19. The CDR3 DNA sequence: TGTGCCACGCTCCGAAGAGGGACAGGGGGTACTCCAACCTACGAGCAGTACTTC. Translating gives CATLRRGTGGTPTYEQYF. The full variable domain, in which reference TRBV7-6 and TRBJ2-7 provide the parts outside the CDR3, is GAGVSQSPRYKVTKRGQDVALRCDPISGHVSLYWYRQALGQGPEFLTYFNYEAQQDKSGLPNDRFSAERPEGSISTLTIQRTEQRDSAMYRCATLRRGTGGTPTYEQYFGPGTRLTVT.

The chain combines TRBV9 with TRBJ2-1, with 7 nucleotides matching TRBD2. Germline V gene lookup returns CDR1 SGDLS and CDR2 YYNGEE. The length of the CDR3 is 15 residues. With 4 bases clipped from V and 10 bases from J, the junction kept 14 bases outside the gene matches. The CDR3 bases are TGTGCCAGCAGCCGGGACTACCTCCGGGCAGACGAGCAGTTCTTC. Translation: CASSRDYLRADEQFF.

The V gene is TRBV11-2, the J gene TRBJ1-2; no clear D gene. Trimming removed 0 bases at V and 6 bases at J, with 5 bases between. Germline V gene lookup returns CDR1 SGHAT and CDR2 FQNNGV. The CDR3 loop spans 12 amino acids. The CDR3 reads CASSLEGDGYTF. The CDR3 nucleotides are TGTGCCAGCAGCTTAGAGGGAGATGGCTACACCTTC.

V usage is TRBV5-6 and J usage is TRBJ2-7, with 8 bases identical to TRBD1. The CDR3 is made up of 15 amino acids. Germline-derived CDR1 and CDR2 are SGHDT and YYEEEE. Germline trimming cut 0 bases from V and 0 bases from J; bases unmatched to any gene: 2. CDR3 sequence: CASSLVGQVSYEQYF. The CDR3 DNA reads as TGTGCCAGCAGCTTGGTGGGACAGGTCTCCTACGAGCAGTACTTC.

The rearrangement links TRBV5-1 to TRBJ2-1; 11 bases match TRBD2. The CDR3 totals 14 residues. Germline V gives CDR1 SGHRS, CDR2 YFSETQ. With 6 bases clipped from V and 7 bases from J, the junction kept 6 bases outside the gene matches. CDR3 residues: CASTETSGSNEQFF. For the CDR3, the DNA is TGCGCCAGCACCGAAACTAGCGGGAGTAATGAGCAGTTCTTC.

The V call is TRBV19, the J call TRBJ1-2, with D possibly matching TRBD1 (5 bases). The CDR3 extends over 14 amino acids. V shed 5 bases and J shed 7 bases, with 17 bases lying between them. The germline gives CDR1 LNHDA, CDR2 SQIVND (reference sequence). CDR3 amino acids: CASSSQGFMGGYTF. The CDR3 nucleotides read TGTGCCAGTAGTTCCCAGGGCTTTATGGGTGGCTACACCTTC. Variable domain in full (rest from reference TRBV19 and TRBJ1-2): DGGITQSPKYLFRKEGQNVTLSCEQNLNHDAMYWYRQDPGQGLRLIYYSQIVNDFQKGDIAEGYSVSREKKESFPLTVTSAQKNPTAFYLCASSSQGFMGGYTFGSGTRLTVV.